Sequencing of this TCR beta chain was carried out in a study of cytomegalovirus exposure and HLA in healthy donors. Germline values: CDR1 WNHNN, CDR2 SYGVQD (reference sequence). V lost 3 bases and J lost 6, with 12 bases in between. The CDR3 is 14 residues long. The primer mix had 60 Vbeta and 13 Jbeta primers. In the study's own analysis: It was a later analysis that counted some 80 million unique TCR beta chains, of which around 11 million were shared. Assay used: immunoSEQ multiplex PCR; TCRdb lists only in-frame clones, some missing. V, J and clone size are taken as reported in that table, and D and trimming were inferred from the DNA itself. The sample consists of 80,000 or so clones, 60% to 80% of them appearing once. Study-wide results and limits: CMV serostatus was the sole immune exposure information available. An analysis done earlier found most TCR beta V segments productive about 87% or about 30% of the time.

As concerns this clone: Its antigen is not identified.

J is TRBJ2-1 and V is TRBV10-1; tentative D call: TRBD1 (5 bases). The sequence was collected from a woman aged 40 to 55 in good health and CMV-seronegative. Sample: PBMCs. In DNA form, the CDR3 reads TGCGCCAGCAGTGATTACGGACAAAGCAATGAGCAGTTCTTC. Residues: CASSDYGQSNEQFF.